This T cell receptor beta chain comes out of a study of blood T cell dynamics during melanoma immunotherapy. The overall study: Patients with metastatic melanoma got pembrolizumab or nivolumab-ipilimumab as first-line care. Study-level findings and limits: Unlike progressors, later disease-control patients had W3 repertoires gaining clonality or diversity.

Regarding time point: week 3, after first cycle of checkpoint inhibitor. Disease control meant complete response, partial response or stable disease at 12 weeks. Prior systemic cancer therapy, immunosuppressant use and other active malignancies excluded patients. Profiled with immunoSEQ multiplex PCR; TCRdb holds only in-frame clones, not every one. The table records approximately 29,000 clones, roughly 84% of them present only once. Remarks on this clone: The antigen remains unidentified.

The CDR3 sequence is 15 residues long. With 5 bases removed from V and 3 bases from J, the gap between germline ends came to 14 bases. Germline V CDR1 and CDR2: MNHEY, SVGAGI. The V and J genes are TRBV6-5 and TRBJ2-1; tentatively, D is TRBD1 (6 bases). This receptor was identified in a human donor with melanoma. The source material was blood, sampled from a patient treated with checkpoint blockade. The CDR3 DNA is TGTGCCAGCAGTGGCAAGGACAGCTTCTACAATGAGCAGTTCTTC. Its translation: CASSGKDSFYNEQFF.